A selection of T cell receptor beta chains follows, all from one sample in a study of T cells in Graves' hyperthyroidism and ophthalmopathy. MiXCR, applied by TCRdb to the multiplex PCR reads, yields one record per CDR3 protein. The sample has hundreds of thousands of distinct CDR3 sequences, around 15% seen once. Sample: blood. The origin of the receptors is a woman aged 45-59 years with Graves' ophthalmopathy. CDR3s include the opening cysteine and the closing phenylalanine or tryptophan. D genes are given only for firm matches. Size tells how often a clone was seen (once, few, many) or the class of an expanded clone, and some rows leave it out.

j_call v_call d_call clone_size cdr3_nt cdr3_aa
TRBJ2-7 TRBV4-2 - - TGTGCCAGCAGCCAACACCACTTCCGGGACAAAAAAGCCTACGAGCAGTACTTC CASSQHHFRDKKAYEQYF
TRBJ2-4 TRBV5-6 - few TGTGCCAGCAGTGACGGAACAGGGAACATTCAGTACTTC CASSDGTGNIQYF
TRBJ2-2 TRBV11-3 TRBD1 - TGTGCCAGCAGCCCCAGGACAGGGAGTACCACCGGGGAGCTGTTTTTT CASSPRTGSTTGELFF
TRBJ2-3 TRBV2 TRBD1 - TGTGCCAGCAGTTTAAGACAGGGATTGGCAGATACGCAGTATTTT CASSLRQGLADTQYF
TRBJ2-7 TRBV14 - - TGTGCCAGCCGTCCTAATGGACTGAACTCCTACGAGCAGTACTTC CASRPNGLNSYEQYF
TRBJ2-1 TRBV6-2/TRBV6-3 TRBD2 many TGTGCCAGCAGTATGGGACTAGCGGGTTACAATGAGCAGTTCTTC CASSMGLAGYNEQFF
TRBJ1-5 TRBV20-1 TRBD1 - TGCAGTGCCCCCGACAGGGGCAATCAGCCCCAGCATTTT CSAPDRGNQPQHF
TRBJ1-1 TRBV18 TRBD1 many TGTGCCAGCAGCCCGGGACAGGCGAACACTGAAGCTTTCTTT CASSPGQANTEAFF
TRBJ2-4 TRBV30 - - TGTGCCTGGAACCGGGATCTTATGGGTGACATTCAGTACTTC CAWNRDLMGDIQYF
TRBJ2-2 TRBV24-1 - few TGTGCCACCAGTGACCCCGGGCCTCTGGGCCACGGGGAGCTGTTTTTT CATSDPGPLGHGELFF
TRBJ2-7 TRBV6-1 - many TGTGCCAGCAGTGATGGGGTCAGGGGCTACGAGCAGTACTTC CASSDGVRGYEQYF
TRBJ2-5 TRBV27 - many TGTGCCAGCAGTCCGTCCCGGGACCCGGTAGAGACCCAGTACTTC CASSPSRDPVETQYF
TRBJ2-5 TRBV3-1 - many TGTGCCAGCAGCCAAGATTACGGGAGAGAGACCCAGTACTTC CASSQDYGRETQYF
TRBJ1-1 TRBV30 - many TGTGCCTGGGACCGGGACACCAACACTGAAGCTTTCTTT CAWDRDTNTEAFF
TRBJ2-5 TRBV7-8 TRBD2 few TGTGCCAGCAGCCCATACCCTAGCGGGAGGGCCCTGAAGACCCAGTACTTC CASSPYPSGRALKTQYF
TRBJ2-2 TRBV13 - - TGTGCCAGCAGCCAAAAGGGACGGCTCACCGGGGAGCTGTTTTTT CASSQKGRLTGELFF
TRBJ1-1 TRBV7-8 TRBD1 many TGTGCCAGCAGCTCCGACAGGGCCGGAAATGTAGCTTTCTTT CASSSDRAGNVAFF
TRBJ2-5 TRBV6-1 - many TGTGCCAGCAGTCAGGGACTTGTACAAGAGACCCAGTACTTC CASSQGLVQETQYF